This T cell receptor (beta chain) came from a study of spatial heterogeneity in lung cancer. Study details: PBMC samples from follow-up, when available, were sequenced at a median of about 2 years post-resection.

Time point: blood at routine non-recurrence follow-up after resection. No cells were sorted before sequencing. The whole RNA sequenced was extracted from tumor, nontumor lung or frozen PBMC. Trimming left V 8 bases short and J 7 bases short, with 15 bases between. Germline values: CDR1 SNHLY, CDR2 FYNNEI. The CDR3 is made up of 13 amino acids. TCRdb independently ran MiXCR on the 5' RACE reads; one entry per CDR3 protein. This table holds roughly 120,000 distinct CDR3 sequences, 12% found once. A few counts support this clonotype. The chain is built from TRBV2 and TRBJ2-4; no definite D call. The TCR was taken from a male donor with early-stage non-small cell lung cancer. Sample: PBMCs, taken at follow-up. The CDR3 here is CASARSFANIQYF. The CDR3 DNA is TGTGCCAGCGCTCGTTCCTTCGCGAACATTCAGTACTTC. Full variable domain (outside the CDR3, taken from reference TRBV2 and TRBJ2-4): EPEVTQTPSHQVTQMGQEVILRCVPISNHLYFYWYRQILGQKVEFLVSFYNNEISEKSEIFDDQFSVERPDGSNFTLKIRSTKLEDSAMYFCASARSFANIQYFGAGTRLSVL.